This entry lists 12 T cell receptor beta chains sequenced from one sample in a study of OX40 agonist ivuxolimab in advanced cancers. This table comes from immunoSEQ multiplex PCR, and its TCRdb copy is limited to in-frame clones, with some not included. The repertoire includes some 94,000 clones, roughly 95% of them detected once, and just over 2% sits in the top ten. The source material was CD4+ or CD8+ T cells sorted from blood, sampled in a trial of the OX40 agonist ivuxolimab. The receptors derive from an adult with an advanced solid tumor such as melanoma, head and neck, liver or kidney cancer.

The genes are TRBV7-3 and TRBJ2-7, with D possibly being TRBD2 (5 bases). V lost 1 base and J 2 bases, leaving 15 bases between the germline ends. Germline values: CDR1 SGHTA, CDR2 FQGTGA. The CDR3 extends over 16 amino acids. The CDR3 sequence: CASSLRAADLPYEQYF. The CDR3 nucleotides are TGTGCCAGCAGCTTAAGGGCTGCGGACTTGCCCTACGAGCAGTACTTC.

This clone was detected once. The chain combines TRBV7-9 with TRBJ1-2; a weak D match, TRBD1 (6 bases). The germline gives CDR1 SEHNR, CDR2 FQNEAQ (reference sequence). Trimming took 1 base from V and 6 from J, leaving 9 bases between them. The CDR3 spans 13 residues. The CDR3 sequence: CASSLEAGDGYTF. The CDR3 coding sequence is TGTGCCAGCAGCTTAGAGGCAGGGGATGGCTACACCTTC.

V and J are TRBV15 and TRBJ2-3; 9 positions agree with TRBD1. V lost 0 bases, J lost 2 bases, and 6 bases stayed unmatched. In germline, CDR1 is LNHNV, CDR2 YYDKDF (reference sequence). The CDR3 has 17 amino acids. The CDR3 region has the DNA TGTGCCACCAGCAGAGATCGGACAGGGGCCTTCACAGATACGCAGTATTTT. Translated, it gives CATSRDRTGAFTDTQYF.

The chain carries TRBV7-8 and TRBJ2-1; possibly TRBD1 for D (5 bases). With 7 bases removed from V and 3 bases from J, the gap between germline ends came to 13 bases. The CDR3 length is 14 residues. Germline CDR1 SGHVS, CDR2 FQNEAQ. The CDR3 here is CASKGRTLYNEQFF. The CDR3, as DNA: TGTGCCAGCAAGGGGCGCACCCTCTACAATGAGCAGTTCTTC.

The rearrangement joins TRBV19 to TRBJ2-1, with TRBD2 matching over 7 bases. Germline lookup yields CDR1 LNHDA and CDR2 SQIVND (reference sequence). The CDR3 length is 16 residues. Unmatched junction bases numbered 8, after V lost 3 bases and J lost 3 bases. The CDR3 nucleotides are TGTGCCAGTAGTATTGACGTCGGGGGGATCTACAATGAGCAGTTCTTC. Translation gives CASSIDVGGIYNEQFF.

This clone was detected only once. The J gene is TRBJ1-1, the V gene TRBV7-9; no definite D call. Trimming shortened V by 6 bases and J by 0 bases, and 8 bases separated the two germline ends. Per the germline V gene, CDR1 is SEHNR and CDR2 is FQNEAQ (reference sequence). The CDR3 runs to 13 residues. The CDR3 spells CASSVSLNTEAFF. CDR3 nucleotides: TGTGCCAGCAGTGTCTCGCTGAACACTGAAGCTTTCTTT.

The V and J genes are TRBV10-3 and TRBJ1-5, with 7 bases identical to TRBD1. The germline V gene has CDR1 ENHRY and CDR2 SYGVKD. CDR3 length: 16 amino acids. V gave up 6 bases and J gave up 4 bases; unmatched junction bases: 12. CDR3 DNA: TGTGCCATCAGGGAACCACAGGGGAAGATTAATCAGCCCCAGCATTTT. Protein: CAIREPQGKINQPQHF.

V and J are TRBV2 and TRBJ2-2; TRBD2 matches at 10 bases. CDR3 length: 18 amino acids. Germline CDR1 and CDR2: SNHLY and FYNNEI. With 2 bases clipped from V and 4 bases from J, the junction kept 10 bases outside the gene matches. CDR3 loop: CASSEKALAGDLTGELFF. The CDR3 DNA sequence: TGTGCCAGCAGTGAAAAGGCCCTAGCGGGGGATCTCACCGGGGAGCTGTTTTTT.

The chain employs TRBV29-1 and TRBJ1-2; 7 bases fit TRBD1. The junction had 4 bases not matched to a gene; V was cut back by 2 bases and J by 13 bases. Germline lookup yields CDR1 SQVTM and CDR2 ANQGSEA. The CDR3 is 10 residues long. CDR3 region: CSVELTGRTF. As DNA, the CDR3 is TGCAGCGTTGAATTGACAGGGCGCACCTTC.

This clone was recorded only once. CDR3 sequence (DNA): TGTGCCAGCAGCCACGCTGGACCCACTGGGGCCAACGTCCTGACTTTC. It yields the protein CASSHAGPTGANVLTF. The gene calls are TRBV7-3 and TRBJ2-6; D is unresolved. Per the germline V gene, CDR1 is SGHTA and CDR2 is FQGTGA. V lost 5 bases, J lost 2 bases, and 13 bases lay in between. CDR3 size: 16 residues.

V and J are TRBV5-1 and TRBJ2-6, with a possible D match to TRBD2 (6 bases). V was shortened by 9 bases and J by 1 base, with 8 bases between the two germline ends. The CDR3 is 13 amino acids. CDR1 is SGHRS and CDR2 is YFSETQ in the germline V gene. CDR3 sequence: CATRGSGANVLTF. In DNA form, the CDR3 reads TGCGCCACCCGGGGGTCTGGGGCCAACGTCCTGACTTTC.

This chain joins TRBV21-1 and TRBJ2-4; the listed D gene, TRBD2, was not tested against the DNA. TRBV21-1 is a pseudogene locus. The CDR3 contains 14 residues. CDR3 in amino acids: CASSTGTEENIQYF. The CDR3 DNA follows: TGTGCCAGCAGCACAGGGACTGAGGAAAACATTCAGTACTTC.